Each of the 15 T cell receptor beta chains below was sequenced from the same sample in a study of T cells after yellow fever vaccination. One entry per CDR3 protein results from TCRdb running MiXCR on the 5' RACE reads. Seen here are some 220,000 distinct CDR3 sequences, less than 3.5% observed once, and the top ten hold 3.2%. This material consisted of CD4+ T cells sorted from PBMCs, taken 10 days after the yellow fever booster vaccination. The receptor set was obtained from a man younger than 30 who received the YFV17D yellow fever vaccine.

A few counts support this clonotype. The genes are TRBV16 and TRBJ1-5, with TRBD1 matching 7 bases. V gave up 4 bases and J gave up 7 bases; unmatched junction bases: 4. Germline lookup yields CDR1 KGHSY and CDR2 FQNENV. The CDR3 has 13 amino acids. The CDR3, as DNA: TGTGCCAGCAGCCCGGACAGGATGCAGCCCCAGCATTTT. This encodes CASSPDRMQPQHF.

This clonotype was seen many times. The CDR3 nucleotides read TGCGCCAGCAGCTTGGGGACGGGCTACAATGAGCAGTTCTTC. It translates to CASSLGTGYNEQFF. The gene calls are TRBV5-1 and TRBJ2-1; no firm D call. The CDR3 runs to 14 residues. Trimming pared 0 bases from V and 3 bases from J, leaving 7 bases between. Looked up from germline, CDR1 is SGHRS and CDR2 is YFSETQ.

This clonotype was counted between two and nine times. CDR3 nucleotides: TGTGCCAGCAGCTTTACGGATACCCCTGGCTACACCTTC. This translates into CASSFTDTPGYTF. This chain connects TRBV7-2 to TRBJ1-2; D not certain. Trimming shortened V by 3 bases and J by 7 bases, and 12 bases separated the two germline ends. This CDR3 contains 13 residues. Germline-derived CDR1 and CDR2 are SGHTA and FQGNSA.

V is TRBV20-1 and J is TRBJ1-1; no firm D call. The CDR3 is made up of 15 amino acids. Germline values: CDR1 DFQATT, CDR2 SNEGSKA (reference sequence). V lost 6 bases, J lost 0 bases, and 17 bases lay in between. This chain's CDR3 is CSALRGYSMNTEAFF. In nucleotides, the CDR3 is TGCAGTGCGCTCCGCGGGTACTCTATGAACACTGAAGCTTTCTTT.

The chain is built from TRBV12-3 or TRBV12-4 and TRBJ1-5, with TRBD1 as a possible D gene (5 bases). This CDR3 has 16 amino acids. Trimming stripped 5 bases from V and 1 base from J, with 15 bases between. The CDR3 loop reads CASSLSSGRSNQPQHF. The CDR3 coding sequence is TGTGCCAGCAGTCTTTCTTCGGGACGGAGCAATCAGCCCCAGCATTTT.

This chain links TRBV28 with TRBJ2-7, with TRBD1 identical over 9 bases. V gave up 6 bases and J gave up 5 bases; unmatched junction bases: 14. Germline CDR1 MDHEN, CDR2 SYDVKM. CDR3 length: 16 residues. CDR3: CASSTTTLQGAHEQYV. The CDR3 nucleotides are TGTGCCAGCAGCACAACCACACTACAGGGGGCTCACGAGCAGTACGTC.

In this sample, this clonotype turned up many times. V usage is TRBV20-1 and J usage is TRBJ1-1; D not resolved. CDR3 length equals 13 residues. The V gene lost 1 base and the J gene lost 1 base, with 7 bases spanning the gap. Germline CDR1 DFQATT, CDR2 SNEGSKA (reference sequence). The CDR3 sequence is CSARVPGNTEAFF. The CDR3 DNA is TGCAGTGCTAGAGTCCCAGGGAACACTGAAGCTTTCTTT.

The CDR3 DNA reads as TGTGCCAGCAGCATCAACAGGGGGCCGAATTCACCCCTCCACTTT. Its protein product is CASSINRGPNSPLHF. The chain links TRBV7-2 to TRBJ1-6, with TRBD1 matching over 9 bases. V dropped 5 bases and J dropped 7; count of bases not matched to a gene: 6. The CDR3 is made up of 15 amino acids. Germline V lookup: CDR1 SGHTA, CDR2 FQGNSA.

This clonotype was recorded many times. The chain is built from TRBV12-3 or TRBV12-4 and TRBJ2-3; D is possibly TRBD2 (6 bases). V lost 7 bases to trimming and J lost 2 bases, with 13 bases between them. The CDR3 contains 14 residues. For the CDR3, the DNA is TGTGCCAGCAAACCCGGGACTGTCACAGATACGCAGTATTTT. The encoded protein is CASKPGTVTDTQYF.

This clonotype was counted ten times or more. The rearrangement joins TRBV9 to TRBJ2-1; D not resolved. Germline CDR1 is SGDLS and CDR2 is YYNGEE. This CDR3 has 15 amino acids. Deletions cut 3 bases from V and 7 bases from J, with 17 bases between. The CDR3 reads CASSDRVTQTNEQFF. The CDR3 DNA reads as TGTGCCAGCAGCGACCGGGTAACGCAAACGAATGAGCAGTTCTTC.

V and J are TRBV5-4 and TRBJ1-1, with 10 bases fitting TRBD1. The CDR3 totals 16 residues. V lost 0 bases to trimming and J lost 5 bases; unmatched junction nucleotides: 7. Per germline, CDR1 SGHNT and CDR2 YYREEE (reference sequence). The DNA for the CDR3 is TGTGCCAGCAGCTTGGGTGGGACAGGGGTAAAAACTGAAGCTTTCTTT. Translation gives CASSLGGTGVKTEAFF.

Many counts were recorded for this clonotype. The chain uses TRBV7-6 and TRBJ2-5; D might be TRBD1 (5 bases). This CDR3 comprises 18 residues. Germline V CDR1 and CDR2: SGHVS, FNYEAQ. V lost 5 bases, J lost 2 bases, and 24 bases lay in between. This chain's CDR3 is CASSPPPGVGPGQETQYF. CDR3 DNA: TGTGCCAGCAGCCCGCCCCCCGGAGTAGGGCCAGGGCAAGAGACCCAGTACTTC. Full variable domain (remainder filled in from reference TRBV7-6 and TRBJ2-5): GAGVSQSPRYKVTKRGQDVALRCDPISGHVSLYWYRQALGQGPEFLTYFNYEAQQDKSGLPNDRFSAERPEGSISTLTIQRTEQRDSAMYRCASSPPPGVGPGQETQYFGPGTRLLVL.

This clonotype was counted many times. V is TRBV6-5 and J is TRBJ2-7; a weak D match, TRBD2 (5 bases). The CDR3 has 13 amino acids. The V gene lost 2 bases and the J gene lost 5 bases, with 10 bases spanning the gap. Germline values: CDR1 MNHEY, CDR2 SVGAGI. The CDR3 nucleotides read TGTGCCAGCAGTTACGTCGTGGGAGACGAGCAGTACGTC. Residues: CASSYVVGDEQYV.

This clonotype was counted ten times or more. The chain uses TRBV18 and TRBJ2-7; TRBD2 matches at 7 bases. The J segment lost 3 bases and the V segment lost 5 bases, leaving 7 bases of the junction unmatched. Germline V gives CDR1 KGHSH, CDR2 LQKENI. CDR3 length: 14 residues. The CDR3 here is CASSIQREVYEQYF. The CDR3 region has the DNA TGTGCCAGCTCAATCCAGCGGGAAGTCTACGAGCAGTACTTC.

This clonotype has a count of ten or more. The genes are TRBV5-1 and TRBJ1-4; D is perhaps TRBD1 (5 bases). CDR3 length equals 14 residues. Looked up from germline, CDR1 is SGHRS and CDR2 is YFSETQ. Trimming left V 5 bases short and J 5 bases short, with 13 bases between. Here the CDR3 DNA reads TGCGCCAGCAGGGCCGGGACTGCGAATGAAAAACTGTTTTTT. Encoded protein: CASRAGTANEKLFF.